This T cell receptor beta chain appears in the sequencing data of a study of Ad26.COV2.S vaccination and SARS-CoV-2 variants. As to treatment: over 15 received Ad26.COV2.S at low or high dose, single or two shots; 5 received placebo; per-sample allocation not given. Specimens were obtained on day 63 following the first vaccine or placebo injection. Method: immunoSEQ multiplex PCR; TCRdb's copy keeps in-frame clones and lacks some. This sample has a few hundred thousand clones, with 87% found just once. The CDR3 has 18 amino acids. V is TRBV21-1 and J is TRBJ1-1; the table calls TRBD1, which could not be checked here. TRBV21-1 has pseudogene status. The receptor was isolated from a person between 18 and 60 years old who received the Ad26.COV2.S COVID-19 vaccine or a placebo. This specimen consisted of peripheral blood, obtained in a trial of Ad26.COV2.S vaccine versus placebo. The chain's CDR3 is CASGTQGQGLVGNTEAFF. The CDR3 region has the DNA TGTGCCAGTGGTACACAGGGACAGGGGTTAGTTGGGAACACTGAAGCTTTCTTT.